A selection of T cell receptor beta chains follows, all from one sample in a study of blood T cell repertoires in COVID-19. TCRdb's table, derived via immunoSEQ multiplex PCR, lists solely in-frame clones and lacks some. The sample records about 270,000 clones, roughly 90% being singletons. The sequencing sample was made of peripheral blood. Receptors originate from a woman in her sixties or seventies with COVID-19, enrolled during active disease. Both conserved end residues are part of each CDR3. A D gene is named only where the DNA matches it firmly. The size entry is marked missing in some rows and otherwise reads once, few, many or a size class.

TRBV19	TRBD1	17	-	TRBJ2-6	CASSSGQGVSGANVLTF	TGTGCCAGTAGTTCGGGACAGGGGGTTTCTGGGGCCAACGTCCTGACTTTC
TRBV30	-	14	few	TRBJ1-2	CAWNPDIANYGYTF	TGTGCCTGGAACCCGGACATAGCTAACTATGGCTACACCTTC
TRBV30	TRBD1	16	-	TRBJ1-4	CAWSVRGQGKNEKLFF	TGTGCCTGGAGTGTCCGCGGACAGGGCAAAAACGAAAAACTGTTTTTT
TRBV7-6	-	14	-	TRBJ1-1	CASSLGTLNTEAFF	TGTGCCAGCAGCTTAGGGACATTGAACACTGAAGCTTTCTTT
TRBV9	TRBD1	15	-	TRBJ1-2	CASSGAGTGLSGYTF	TGTGCCAGCAGCGGGGCCGGGACAGGGTTATCTGGCTACACCTTC
TRBV24-1	-	15	-	TRBJ1-4	CATSDSRSGGEKLFF	TGTGCCACCAGTGATTCACGCTCGGGGGGTGAAAAACTGTTTTTT
TRBV30	-	11	-	TRBJ1-4	CAWSRGEKLFF	TGTGCCTGGAGTAGGGGCGAAAAACTGTTTTTT
TRBV21-1	-	16	-	TRBJ2-2	CASSKEEASSPGELFF	TGTGCCAGCAGCAAAGAGGAGGCATCAAGCCCCGGGGAGCTGTTTTTT
TRBV27	TRBD1	15	-	TRBJ2-7	CASSSLAGGSYEQYF	TGTGCCAGCAGTTCCCTGGCAGGGGGTTCCTACGAGCAGTACTTC
TRBV13	-	14	-	TRBJ1-3	CASSLTSSGNTIYF	TGTGCCAGCAGCTTAACCAGCTCTGGAAACACCATATATTTT
TRBV27	TRBD1	14	-	TRBJ1-1	CASSLYRGETEAFF	TGTGCCAGCAGTTTATACAGGGGGGAGACTGAAGCTTTCTTT
TRBV30	TRBD1	15	-	TRBJ1-5	CAWSVGQGSNQPQHF	TGTGCCTGGAGTGTTGGACAGGGGAGCAATCAGCCCCAGCATTTT
TRBV3-1/TRBV3-2	-	13	-	TRBJ2-7	CASSHRDSYEQYF	TGTGCCAGCAGCCATCGGGACTCCTACGAGCAGTACTTC
TRBV30	TRBD2	16	once	TRBJ2-7	CAWSVRLAGGAYEQYF	TGTGCCTGGAGTGTACGGCTAGCGGGGGGGGCCTACGAGCAGTACTTC
TRBV24-1	TRBD2	16	-	TRBJ2-1	CATSESPRGAYNEQFF	TGTGCCACCAGTGAATCTCCCCGGGGGGCCTACAATGAGCAGTTCTTC
TRBV27	TRBD1	15	-	TRBJ1-1	CASSQTGGAGTEAFF	TGTGCCAGCAGTCAGACAGGGGGCGCTGGCACTGAAGCTTTCTTT
TRBV5-4	TRBD2	16	-	TRBJ2-7	CASSPGGKLTHYEQYF	TGTGCCAGCAGCCCCGGGGGGAAGTTGACTCACTACGAGCAGTACTTC